The clone carrying this T cell receptor (beta chain) came up once. This specimen belongs to a study of shared clonotypes between healthy human individuals. Several immunoSEQ 96-well plates shared each subset's DNA, each plate a replicate. Every unsorted PBMC PCR replicate was loaded with 300 ng DNA, roughly 30,000 T cell genomes. The repertoire was sequenced with immunoSEQ multiplex PCR; TCRdb's copy has only in-frame clones and lacks some. The repertoire holds hundreds of thousands of clones, with around three quarters as singletons. The trim removed 5 bases at V and 4 bases at J, leaving 2 bases unmatched. The V gene's germline CDR1 is SGHTA and CDR2 FQGTGA. The CDR3 runs to 13 residues.

The material sequenced was PBMCs. The gene calls are TRBV7-3 and TRBJ1-5, with TRBD1 identical over 7 bases. This clonotype was obtained from a woman aged 40 to 50 in good health. Some clones in this sample may be carry-over from other donors' samples. In DNA, the CDR3 is TGTGCCAGCAGCAGGGGGCCAAATCAGCCCCAGCATTTT. Translated: CASSRGPNQPQHF. Full variable domain (remainder filled in from reference TRBV7-3 and TRBJ1-5): GAGVSQTPSNKVTEKGKYVELRCDPISGHTALYWYRQSLGQGPEFLIYFQGTGAADDSGLPNDRFFAVRPEGSVSTLKIQRTERGDSAVYLCASSRGPNQPQHFGDGTRLSIL.